These T cell receptor beta chains were read from a single sample in a study of monozygotic twins with inflammatory bowel disease. From its re-call of the 5' RACE reads, TCRdb lists each CDR3 protein once, without DNA. Recorded for this sample: roughly 100,000 distinct CDR3 sequences. Sequencing input: blood. The receptors were gathered from a human donor with ulcerative colitis or Crohn's disease, or a healthy co-twin of an affected twin (not recorded which). CDR3s include the opening cysteine and the closing phenylalanine or tryptophan.

>TRBJ2-7|TRBV4-1
CASSQDSPRLAGSSYEQYF
>TRBJ1-1|TRBV5-1
CASKKGASTEAFF
>TRBJ1-5|TRBV20-1
CSAWQGNQPQHF
>TRBJ1-4|TRBV27
CASGWTGFYEKLFF
>TRBJ1-5|TRBV7-2
CASSLGAGPQPQHF
>TRBJ2-6|TRBV7-2
CASSLAHRVSGANVLTF
>TRBJ2-1|TRBV10-3
CAILRQGTSYNEQFF
>TRBJ2-2|TRBV20-1
CSVPGQGAVGELFF
>TRBJ2-7|TRBV12-3/TRBV12-4
CASSSSGESSYEQYF
>TRBJ2-1|TRBV3-1
CASSLVLAGGGNNEQFF
>TRBJ2-7|TRBV14
CASSRSSEQYF
>TRBJ2-1|TRBV5-1
CASSTGQPPEQFF
>TRBJ2-7|TRBV7-2
CASSIPGYEQYF
>TRBJ2-3|TRBV28
CASSLRVLSPGASGGAADTQYF
>TRBJ2-6|TRBV25-1
CASSEGPGLNSGANVLTF
>TRBJ2-5|TRBV12-3/TRBV12-4
CASSFRDQETQYF
>TRBJ1-5|TRBV2
CASSGDFRTGARQPQHF
>TRBJ2-1|TRBV12-3/TRBV12-4
CASSLTSGPYNEQFF
>TRBJ1-2|TRBV7-8
CASSSPDRANYGYTF
>TRBJ2-1|TRBV4-3
CASSQSLGTEQFF
>TRBJ2-5|TRBV20-1
CSARPLAGGLETQYF
>TRBJ2-7|TRBV6-1
CASSEDTGYEQYF
>TRBJ2-7|TRBV5-1
CASSLAPGSSYEQYF
>TRBJ2-2|TRBV9
CASSFNSVRAGELFF
>TRBJ2-7|TRBV6-5
CASSYGGRLNEQYF
>TRBJ1-6|TRBV5-4
CASSLVVGSPLHF
>TRBJ1-3|TRBV18
CASSQGRTGNTIYF
>TRBJ1-5|TRBV5-1
CASSRGTGQPQHF